This T cell receptor beta chain was found in a study of technical replicates of blood from several donors. Profiling relied on immunoSEQ multiplex PCR, and the TCRdb table lists in-frame clones only, not all of them. The sample includes around 92,000 clones, 95% of them seen just once. V trimming: 4 bases; J trimming: 1 base; junction bases outside the gene matches: 6. The germline V gene encodes CDR1 WNHNN and CDR2 SYGVQD (reference sequence). The CDR3 has 18 amino acids. The sequenced material came from T cells isolated from PBMCs. The TCR sequence derives from a human donor in good health. The chain carries TRBV10-1 and TRBJ2-1, with 14 bases fitting TRBD2. CDR3 sequence reads: CASSGTGTSGSSYNEQFF. CDR3 DNA sequence: TGCGCCAGCAGTGGTACCGGGACTAGCGGGAGTTCCTACAATGAGCAGTTCTTC.